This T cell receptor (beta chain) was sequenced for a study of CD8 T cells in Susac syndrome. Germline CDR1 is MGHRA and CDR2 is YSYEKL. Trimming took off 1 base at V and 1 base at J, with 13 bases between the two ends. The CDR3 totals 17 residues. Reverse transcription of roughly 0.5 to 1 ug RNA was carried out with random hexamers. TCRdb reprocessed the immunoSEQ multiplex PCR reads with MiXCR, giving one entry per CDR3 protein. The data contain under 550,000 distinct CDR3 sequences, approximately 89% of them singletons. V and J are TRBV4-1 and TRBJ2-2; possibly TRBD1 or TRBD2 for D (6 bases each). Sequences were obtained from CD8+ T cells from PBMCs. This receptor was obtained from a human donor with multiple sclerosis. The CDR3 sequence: CASSQVGGGQNTGELFF. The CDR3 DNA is TGCGCCAGCAGCCAAGTGGGGGGCGGGCAGAACACCGGGGAGCTGTTTTTT.